This T cell receptor beta chain came from a study of identical twins. The length of the CDR3 is 15 residues. Germline CDR1 SGDLS, CDR2 YYNGEE. Losses at the gene ends were 4 bases for V and 6 bases for J; bases not matched to a gene: 8. General observations from the study: Whereas memory repertoires showed no such difference, abundant cord blood beta clonotypes carried fewer insertions. The study reached conclusions through statistical analysis that was cross-sectional, not following the same donors.

In its sample, this clonotype was seen many times. Its target is not known. The authors used template switching to add a universal primer site and gave cDNA unique molecular identifiers. TCRdb passed the 5' RACE reads through MiXCR, listing each CDR3 protein once. This sample has 640,000 or so distinct CDR3 sequences; around 6% occur once, and the top ten carry roughly 1.8%. The sequenced sample consisted of naive T cells sorted from blood. This receptor was taken from a man between 18 and 29 years old in good health. The chain joins TRBV9 to TRBJ1-5, with 9 bases that match TRBD1. The CDR3 loop is CASSLQGAQGQPQHF. DNA for the CDR3: TGTGCCAGCAGCCTACAGGGGGCGCAGGGTCAGCCCCAGCATTTT.